The 27 T cell receptor beta chains below were found in one sample sequenced in a study of beta chain features in type 1 diabetes. Notes on the study in general: All four CD4+ subsets of Type 1 diabetes patients contained TCRB CDR3s that were moderately but significantly shorter.

No cognate antigen is known for these TCRs. The entirety of the isolated RNA underwent reverse transcription, so expressed TCRB transcripts were sequenced. Using immunoSEQ multiplex PCR, the repertoire was profiled, and TCRdb retains in-frame clones only, with some absent. The table records about 41,000 clones, 66% of them present only once. Sequenced: Tregs from blood. Receptors were obtained from a man aged 25-40 years with type 1 diabetes. Some clones in this sample may be carry-over from other donors' samples.

This clone was found a few times. The chain uses TRBV19 and TRBJ2-7; maybe TRBD2 (6 bases). Trimming cost V 7 bases and J 3 bases, with 13 bases left between them. Germline V gene lookup returns CDR1 LNHDA and CDR2 SQIVND (reference sequence). The CDR3 runs to 13 residues. The CDR3 nucleotides read TGTGCCAGTACCTCCCCCGGGGGCTACGAGCAGTACTTC. It specifies CASTSPGGYEQYF.

The CDR3 DNA reads TGTGCCAGCAGCTTAGCTAGGGGATACGGGTACGAGCAGTACTTC. Translated: CASSLARGYGYEQYF. J is TRBJ2-7 and V is TRBV7-9; possibly TRBD1 for D (5 bases). With 0 bases removed from V and 4 bases from J, the gap between germline ends came to 13 bases. The CDR3 is 15 residues long. CDR1 and CDR2 from the germline V gene are SEHNR and FQNEAQ (reference sequence).

This clone was picked up a small number of times. The V and J genes are TRBV4-2 and TRBJ1-2; 7 nucleotides match TRBD1. The CDR3 length is 18 residues. Per the germline V gene, CDR1 is LGHNA and CDR2 is YNFKEQ. V trimming: 4 bases; J trimming: 2 bases; junction bases outside the gene matches: 16. CDR3 protein: CASSRRVGETGMNYGYTF. Here the CDR3 DNA reads TGTGCCAGCAGCCGACGGGTGGGGGAGACAGGGATGAACTATGGCTACACCTTC.

This clone has only one observation. The chain couples TRBV5-1 to TRBJ2-2; D ambiguous. The CDR3 consists of 15 residues. The germline CDR1 and CDR2 sequences are SGHRS and YFSETQ. Between the trimmed V and J ends, which lost 2 bases and 1 base, there was a span of 9 bases. This CDR3 is CASSFPTGNTGELFF. The CDR3 DNA is TGCGCCAGCAGCTTTCCCACGGGGAACACCGGGGAGCTGTTTTTT.

V is TRBV29-1 and J is TRBJ1-1; 7 bases are a match to TRBD1. V trimming: 6 bases; J trimming: 9 bases; junction bases outside the gene matches: 7. This CDR3 contains 11 residues. Germline V lookup: CDR1 SQVTM, CDR2 ANQGSEA. In nucleotides, the CDR3 is TGCAGCGTCGCCCAGGGGGTAAAAGCTTTCTTT. It codes for CSVAQGVKAFF.

The chain carries TRBV15 and TRBJ1-2, with a possible D match to TRBD1 (6 bases). Trimming removed 2 bases from V and 2 bases from J, with 12 bases in between. The CDR3 length is 15 residues. Looked up from germline, CDR1 is LNHNV and CDR2 is YYDKDF (reference sequence). The CDR3 DNA reads as TGTGCCACCAGCAGATACCCTCAGGGGAACTATGGCTACACCTTC. Protein sequence: CATSRYPQGNYGYTF. The full variable domain, completed using reference TRBV15 and TRBJ1-2, is DAMVIQNPRYQVTQFGKPVTLSCSQTLNHNVMYWYQQKSSQAPKLLFHYYDKDFNNEADTPDNFQSRRPNTSFCFLDIRSPGLGDTAMYLCATSRYPQGNYGYTFGSGTRLTVV.

This chain uses TRBV5-4 with TRBJ2-3; D is perhaps TRBD1 (5 bases). Trimming removed 0 bases at V and 4 bases at J, with 6 bases between. Germline-derived CDR1 and CDR2 are SGHNT and YYREEE (reference sequence). CDR3 length equals 13 residues. The CDR3 DNA is TGTGCCAGCAGCTTGGGGGGCGCAGATACGCAGTATTTT. Protein sequence: CASSLGGADTQYF.

As regards this clone: A read error may account for a junction end that differs from germline. The chain carries TRBV5-1 and TRBJ2-1; D is perhaps TRBD1 (5 bases). The CDR3 is 15 amino acids. The germline gives CDR1 SGHRS, CDR2 YFSETQ. The CDR3 DNA is TGCGCCAGCAGCTTGATAGGGGAATTTTACAGTGAGCAGTTCTTC. It is translated as CASSLIGEFYSEQFF.

This chain connects TRBV4-1 to TRBJ1-2; D gene unclear. Germline V gives CDR1 MGHRA, CDR2 YSYEKL. V was trimmed by 6 bases and J by 4 bases, leaving 9 bases between them. The CDR3 is 12 amino acids. This CDR3 is CASRRPGYGYTF. Here the CDR3 DNA reads TGCGCCAGCAGGCGGCCTGGCTATGGCTACACCTTC.

This clone was seen a handful of times. This chain joins TRBV5-4 and TRBJ2-5, with 11 bases aligning to TRBD2. The CDR3 is made up of 16 amino acids. The V gene end was trimmed by 2 bases and the J gene end by 11 bases; junction bases not matched to a gene: 14. Germline V gene data show CDR1 as SGHNT and CDR2 as YYREEE (reference sequence). The CDR3 here is CASSLTKLAGGGEQYF. The DNA of the CDR3 is TGTGCCAGCAGCTTAACTAAGCTAGCGGGGGGTGGTGAGCAGTACTTC.

This clone was seen only once. The chain links TRBV2 to TRBJ2-1; D call uncertain. Trimming cost V 4 bases and J 7 bases, with 5 bases left between them. The germline V gene has CDR1 SNHLY and CDR2 FYNNEI. CDR3 length: 11 residues. The CDR3 nucleotides read TGTGCCAGCAGTGTCCTTAATGAGCAGTTCTTC. As protein: CASSVLNEQFF. Variable domain in full (rest from reference TRBV2 and TRBJ2-1): EPEVTQTPSHQVTQMGQEVILRCVPISNHLYFYWYRQILGQKVEFLVSFYNNEISEKSEIFDDQFSVERPDGSNFTLKIRSTKLEDSAMYFCASSVLNEQFFGPGTRLTVL.

The rearrangement links TRBV2 to TRBJ1-5; no reliable D call. CDR3 length equals 15 residues. The germline gives CDR1 SNHLY, CDR2 FYNNEI. With 0 bases removed from V and 3 bases from J, the gap between germline ends came to 9 bases. The CDR3: CASSEARGYNQPQHF. In nucleotides, the CDR3 is TGTGCCAGCAGTGAAGCGCGAGGGTACAATCAGCCCCAGCATTTT.

This chain joins TRBV7-2 and TRBJ2-7, with TRBD1 matching over 8 bases. V gave up 5 bases and J gave up 3 bases; unmatched junction bases: 9. Looked up from germline, CDR1 is SGHTA and CDR2 is FQGNSA. The CDR3 covers 15 residues. This CDR3 is CASSHPPGQDYEQYF. CDR3 nucleotides: TGTGCCAGCAGCCATCCCCCGGGACAGGACTACGAGCAGTACTTC.

The table lists this clone with a count of one. This chain connects TRBV11-1 to TRBJ2-3; TRBD2 agrees at 10 bases. CDR1 SGHAT and CDR2 FQDESV come from the germline V gene (reference sequence). There are 18 residues in the CDR3. The junction had 8 bases not matched to a gene; V was cut back by 0 bases and J by 2 bases. The CDR3 DNA reads TGTGCCAGCAGCTTAGCGTCCGCTAGCGGGGGCTACACAGATACGCAGTATTTT. Protein product: CASSLASASGGYTDTQYF.

This clone was seen only once. The gene calls are TRBV25-1 and TRBJ2-7, with 13 bases identical to TRBD2. Germline V gene sequence: CDR1 MGHDK, CDR2 SYGVNS. V trimming: 4 bases; J trimming: 4 bases; junction bases outside the gene matches: 4. The CDR3 is made up of 15 amino acids. This CDR3 reads CASSGGTSGVYEQYF. The DNA of the CDR3 is TGTGCCAGCAGTGGCGGGACTAGCGGGGTGTACGAGCAGTACTTC.

This chain links TRBV19 with TRBJ2-1; TRBD1 might be the D (6 bases). The V end lost 2 bases, the J end lost 8 bases, and 10 bases lay between the germline ends. CDR1 is LNHDA, CDR2 SQIVND, per germline (reference sequence). The CDR3 is 13 residues long. The CDR3: CASSINRDHEQFF. In DNA form, the CDR3 reads TGTGCCAGTAGTATAAACAGGGACCATGAGCAGTTCTTC.

This rearrangement joins TRBV7-3 to TRBJ2-4; D is ambiguous. V lost 2 bases to trimming and J lost 8 bases, with 16 bases between them. This CDR3 comprises 15 residues. Germline V gene lookup returns CDR1 SGHTA and CDR2 FQGTGA. CDR3 nucleotide sequence: TGTGCCAGCAGCTTATCCCCGGCCACCAGCGACATTCAGTACTTC. Its translation is CASSLSPATSDIQYF.

There are a few counts of this clone. This chain uses TRBV7-9 with TRBJ2-1; D is uncertain. The CDR3 contains 12 residues. Germline V CDR1 and CDR2: SEHNR, FQNEAQ (reference sequence). V shed 1 base and J shed 5 bases, with 3 bases lying between them. The CDR3 bases are TGTGCCAGCAGCTTAGGAGACAATGAGCAGTTCTTC. This translates into CASSLGDNEQFF.

The chain employs TRBV7-3 and TRBJ1-2, with TRBD1 identical over 8 bases. Looked up from germline, CDR1 is SGHTA and CDR2 is FQGTGA. This CDR3 is 16 amino acids long. The V and J ends lost 5 bases and 5 bases, in that order; junction bases with no gene match: 13. CDR3 nucleotide sequence: TGTGCCAGCAGCCTGGCCCCAGGGGGCTCCAAGTATGGCTACACCTTC. Translation: CASSLAPGGSKYGYTF.

This clone was seen once. The chain links TRBV7-3 to TRBJ1-4; maybe TRBD1 (5 bases). Trimming pared 5 bases from V and 4 bases from J, leaving 17 bases between. Per germline, CDR1 SGHTA and CDR2 FQGTGA. CDR3 size: 16 residues. The CDR3 loop is CASSPRGGVVNEKLFF. The CDR3 DNA follows: TGTGCCAGCAGCCCACGCGGGGGGGTCGTTAATGAAAAACTGTTTTTT.

In DNA form, the CDR3 reads TGTGCCAGCAGTGAGCGGGCCCGTACGGATCAGCCCCAGCATTTT. This sequence encodes CASSERARTDQPQHF. The V call is TRBV6-1, the J call TRBJ1-5; D not certain. V was shortened by 3 bases and J by 5 bases, with 14 bases between the two germline ends. This CDR3 contains 15 residues. CDR1 and CDR2 (germline): MNHNS, SASEGT.

The chain uses TRBV5-4 and TRBJ2-3; 13 bases line up with TRBD2. Germline lookup yields CDR1 SGHNT and CDR2 YYREEE (reference sequence). The CDR3 covers 18 residues. Trimming removed 9 bases from V and 0 bases from J; junction bases left unmatched: 13. CDR3 DNA sequence: TGTGCCATCCCGTCGGGACTAGCGGGGCCTTCTAGCACAGATACGCAGTATTTT. Protein sequence: CAIPSGLAGPSSTDTQYF.

This clone was counted only a few times. The chain couples TRBV7-9 to TRBJ2-1, with 7 positions matching TRBD1. Germline V gene sequence: CDR1 SEHNR, CDR2 FQNEAQ (reference sequence). The CDR3 spans 14 residues. Trimming removed 2 bases from V and 8 bases from J; junction bases left unmatched: 6. CDR3 protein: CASSLNRDRDEQFF. CDR3 in DNA: TGTGCCAGCAGCTTAAACCGGGACAGAGATGAGCAGTTCTTC.

This chain joins TRBV10-3 and TRBJ2-3, with TRBD2 matching 13 bases. With V trimmed by 6 bases and J by 4 bases, 4 bases remained unmatched. Per germline, CDR1 ENHRY and CDR2 SYGVKD. The CDR3 consists of 15 residues. The CDR3 loop reads CAIRGGLAGPDTQYF. The CDR3 nucleotides read TGTGCCATCAGGGGGGGACTAGCGGGACCAGATACGCAGTATTTT.

J is TRBJ2-7 and V is TRBV6-5; 11 positions match TRBD2. V was clipped by 4 bases and J by 6 bases; unmatched bases: 5. There are 14 residues in the CDR3. Looked up from germline, CDR1 is MNHEY and CDR2 is SVGAGI. In DNA, the CDR3 is TGTGCCAGCAGTTCACTAGCGGGGGAAAGCGAGCAGTACTTC. Its translation: CASSSLAGESEQYF.

The chain is built from TRBV5-6 and TRBJ1-6, with TRBD1 matching over 11 bases. CDR1 is SGHDT, CDR2 YYEEEE, per germline. J gave up 8 bases and V 3 bases, and 1 base lay outside the gene matches. The length of the CDR3 is 14 residues. The chain's CDR3 is CASSSGQGDSPLHF. CDR3 bases: TGTGCCAGCAGCTCGGGACAGGGGGATTCACCCCTCCACTTT. Variable domain in full (rest from reference TRBV5-6 and TRBJ1-6): DAGVTQSPTHLIKTRGQQVTLRCSPKSGHDTVSWYQQALGQGPQFIFQYYEEEERQRGNFPDRFSGHQFPNYSSELNVNALLLGDSALYLCASSSGQGDSPLHFGNGTRLTVT.

This chain links TRBV9 with TRBJ2-3, with 7 bases lining up with TRBD1. V lost 2 bases and J lost 3; bases outside the gene matches: 3. Germline-derived CDR1 and CDR2 are SGDLS and YYNGEE. The CDR3 contains 14 residues. The CDR3: CASSVGQVTDTQYF. The CDR3 bases are TGTGCCAGCAGCGTCGGACAGGTTACAGATACGCAGTATTTT.